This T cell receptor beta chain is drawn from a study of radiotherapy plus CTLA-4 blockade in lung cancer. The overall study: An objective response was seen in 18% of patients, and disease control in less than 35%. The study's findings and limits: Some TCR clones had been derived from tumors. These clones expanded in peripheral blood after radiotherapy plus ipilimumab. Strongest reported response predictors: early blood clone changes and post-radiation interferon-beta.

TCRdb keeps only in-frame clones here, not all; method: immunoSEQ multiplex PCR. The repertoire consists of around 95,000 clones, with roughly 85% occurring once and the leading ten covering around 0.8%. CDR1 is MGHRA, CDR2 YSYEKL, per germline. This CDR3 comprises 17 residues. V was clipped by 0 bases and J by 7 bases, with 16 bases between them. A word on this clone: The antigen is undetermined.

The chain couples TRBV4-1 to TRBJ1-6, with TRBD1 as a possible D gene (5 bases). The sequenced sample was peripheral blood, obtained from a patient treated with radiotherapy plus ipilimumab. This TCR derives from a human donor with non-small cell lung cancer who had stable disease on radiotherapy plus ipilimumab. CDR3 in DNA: TGCGCCAGCAGCCAAGAGGGGAGGGCGGGGGGAAATTCACCCCTCCACTTT. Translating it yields CASSQEGRAGGNSPLHF.